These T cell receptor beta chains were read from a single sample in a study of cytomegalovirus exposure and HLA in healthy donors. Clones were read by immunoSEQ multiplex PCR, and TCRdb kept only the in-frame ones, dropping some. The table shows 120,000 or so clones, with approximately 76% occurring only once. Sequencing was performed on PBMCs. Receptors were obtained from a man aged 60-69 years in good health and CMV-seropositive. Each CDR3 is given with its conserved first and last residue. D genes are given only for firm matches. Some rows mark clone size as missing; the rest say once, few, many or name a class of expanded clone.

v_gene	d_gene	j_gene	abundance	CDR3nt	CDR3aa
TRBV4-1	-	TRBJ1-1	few	TGCGCCAGCAGCCTAAGCCGGTTTTCCCTGAACACTGAAGCTTTCTTT	CASSLSRFSLNTEAFF
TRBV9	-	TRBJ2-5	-	TGTGCCAGCAGCGTAGGTGCCAGGGAAAGCTTAGAGACCCAGTACTTC	CASSVGARESLETQYF
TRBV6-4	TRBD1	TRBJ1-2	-	TGTGCCAGCTCCCGGGACAGGAACTATGGCTACACCTTC	CASSRDRNYGYTF
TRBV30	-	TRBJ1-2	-	TGTGCCTGGAGTGTAATTGTCAGGGCGGGGGGCTACACCTTC	CAWSVIVRAGGYTF
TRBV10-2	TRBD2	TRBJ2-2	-	TGCGCCAGCACTATAGCGGGACGCGTCGGGGAGCTGTTTTTT	CASTIAGRVGELFF
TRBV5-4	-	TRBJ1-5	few	TGTGCCAGCAGCTCGTACACCTTTGAGGAACCCCAGCATTTT	CASSSYTFEEPQHF
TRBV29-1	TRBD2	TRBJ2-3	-	TGCAGCGTTGAAGGGACTAGCGGGAGGATAGATACGCAGTATTTT	CSVEGTSGRIDTQYF
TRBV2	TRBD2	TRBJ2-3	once	TGTGCCAGCAGACTACTTAGCGGGAGGGGCACAGATACGCAGTATTTT	CASRLLSGRGTDTQYF
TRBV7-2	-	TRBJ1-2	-	TGTGCCAGCAGCCCAGAGGTAGTCACCCTCTATGGCTACACCTTC	CASSPEVVTLYGYTF
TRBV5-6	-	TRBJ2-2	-	TGTGCCAGCAGCTTAAAACCGCGGGGGGAGCTGTTTTTT	CASSLKPRGELFF
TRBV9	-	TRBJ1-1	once	TGTGCCAGCAGCGTAGCGGGGGGTCGGAACACTGAAGCTTTCTTT	CASSVAGGRNTEAFF
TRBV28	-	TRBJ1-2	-	TGTGCCAGCAGTTCTCCGGGGACTGATTATGATGGCTACACCTTC	CASSSPGTDYDGYTF
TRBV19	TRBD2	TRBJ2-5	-	TGTGCCAGTAGTATCCGGACTAGCGGGACGGGGGAGACCCAGTACTTC	CASSIRTSGTGETQYF
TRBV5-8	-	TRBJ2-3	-	TGTGCCAGCAGCTTAGTGGGAGAGAACACAGATACGCAGTATTTT	CASSLVGENTDTQYF
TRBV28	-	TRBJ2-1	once	TGTGCCAGCAGTTTAAGGACAGTTTACAATGAGCAGTTCTTC	CASSLRTVYNEQFF
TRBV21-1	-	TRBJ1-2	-	TGTGCCAGCAGCACGGACAGAAACTATGGCTACACCTTC	CASSTDRNYGYTF
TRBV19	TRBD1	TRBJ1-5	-	TGTGCCAGTAGCACGCCTCGACAGGGGGGGAGGCAATCAGCCCAGCATTTT	CASSTPRQGGRQSAQHF
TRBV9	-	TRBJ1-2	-	TGTGCCAGCAGCGTAACGAACAGGCCGTATAACTATGGCTACACCTTC	CASSVTNRPYNYGYTF
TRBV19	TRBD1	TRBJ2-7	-	TGTGCCAGTAGTGTGTTCTCCGGGACAGACTACGAGCAGTACTTC	CASSVFSGTDYEQYF
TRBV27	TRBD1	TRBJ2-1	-	TGTGCCAGCAGTTTCCCAGGGGGATTTGAGCAGTTCTTC	CASSFPGGFEQFF
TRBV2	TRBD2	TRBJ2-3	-	TGTGCCAGCAAGCTAGGACTAGCGGGAGGAGAGAGGGTGCAGTATTTT	CASKLGLAGGERVQYF
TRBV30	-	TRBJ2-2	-	TGTGCCTGGAGCCGGCAATCCGGGAGGAACACCGGGGAGCTGTTTTTT	CAWSRQSGRNTGELFF
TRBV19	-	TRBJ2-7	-	TGTGCCAGCTGGGGCAGGGGACTATACGGCTACGAGCAGTACTTC	CASWGRGLYGYEQYF
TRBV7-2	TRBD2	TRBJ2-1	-	TGTGCCAGCAGCGTAGCAGTAGCGGGAGCCTACAATGAGCAGTTCTTC	CASSVAVAGAYNEQFF
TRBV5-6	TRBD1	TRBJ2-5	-	TGTGCCAGCAGCATGCGGGACAGGGTGACGACCCAGTACTTC	CASSMRDRVTTQYF
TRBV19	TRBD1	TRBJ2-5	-	TGTGCCAGTAGTATAGTTCTGAGGGGGCGCGAGTTGAGGCAGTACTTC	CASSIVLRGRELRQYF
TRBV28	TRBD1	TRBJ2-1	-	TGTGCCAGCAGCGGGACAGGGGGCTTCAATGAGCAGTTCTTC	CASSGTGGFNEQFF
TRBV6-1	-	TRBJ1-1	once	TGTGCCAGCAGTGAAATCCCCCCGGGGATGAACACTGAAGCTTTCTTT	CASSEIPPGMNTEAFF
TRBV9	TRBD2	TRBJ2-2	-	TGTGCCAGCACCTTAGGACTAGCGGCCACCGGGGAGCTGTTTTTT	CASTLGLAATGELFF
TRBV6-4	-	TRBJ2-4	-	TGTGCCAGCAGTCCCACAGGGGGGGCCGAAAACATTCAGTACTTC	CASSPTGGAENIQYF
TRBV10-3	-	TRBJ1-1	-	TGTGCCATCAGTGAGTCGAGGGGGATGAACACTGAAGCTTTCTTT	CAISESRGMNTEAFF
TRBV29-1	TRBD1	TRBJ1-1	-	TGCAGCGTTGCCGTCGACAGGGTTGCTTTCTTT	CSVAVDRVAFF
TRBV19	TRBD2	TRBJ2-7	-	TGTGCCAGCAGTACCCGAGCGGGGGGTACCTACGAGCAGTACTTC	CASSTRAGGTYEQYF
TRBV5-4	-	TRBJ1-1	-	TGTGCCAGCAGCTTGGAACAGAACACTGAAGCTTTCTTT	CASSLEQNTEAFF
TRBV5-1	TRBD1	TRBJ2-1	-	TGCGCCAGCAGCTTGGGGCAGGGGGCCTACAATGAGCAGTTCTTC	CASSLGQGAYNEQFF
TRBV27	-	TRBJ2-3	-	TGTGCCAGCAGTTTAAGAATTACTAGCACAGATACGCAGTATTTT	CASSLRITSTDTQYF
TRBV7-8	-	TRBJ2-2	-	TGTGCCAGCAGCTTATTGGGGCCCGGGGAGCTGTTTTTT	CASSLLGPGELFF
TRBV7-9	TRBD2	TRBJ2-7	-	TGTGCCAGCAGTACCGGGACTAGGGACTACGAGCAGTACTTC	CASSTGTRDYEQYF
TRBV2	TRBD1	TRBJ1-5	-	TGTGCCAGCAGTGAGGACAGGGTGGGTAATCAGCCCCAGCATTTT	CASSEDRVGNQPQHF
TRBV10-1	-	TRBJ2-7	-	TGCGCCAGCAGTGAGTCATGGCAGGGATCCTACGAGCAGTACTTC	CASSESWQGSYEQYF